The source of this T cell receptor (beta chain) is a study of T cells after yellow fever vaccination. Researchers made TCR cDNA using 5'RACE template switching, and this step added a universal primer site and UMIs. TCRdb reprocessed the 5' RACE reads with MiXCR, giving one entry per CDR3 protein. The data hold some 240,000 distinct CDR3 sequences, with approximately 3.6% observed a single time. The CDR3 contains 13 residues. V lost 6 bases, J lost 0 bases, and 8 bases lay in between. Germline CDR1 reads MNHEY; CDR2 reads SVGEGT. This clonotype was found many times. This specimen consisted of PBMCs, obtained 15 days after the yellow fever booster vaccination. The receptor comes from a man between 18 and 35 years old who received the YFV17D yellow fever vaccine. This chain uses TRBV6-2 or TRBV6-3 with TRBJ2-5, with no clear D. The CDR3 protein is CASRPLYQETQYF. The CDR3 bases are TGTGCCAGCAGGCCATTGTACCAAGAGACCCAGTACTTC.